The 29 T cell receptor beta chains below were found in one sample sequenced in a study of graft-versus-host responses after intestinal transplantation. The protocol was immunoSEQ multiplex PCR, while the TCRdb copy is restricted to in-frame clones and leaves out a portion. Found here are roughly 100,000 clones, 90% to 95% of them singletons; the top ten hold around 0.2%. What these receptors recognize is not known. This sample comprised unstimulated CD4+ T cells sorted from spleen or lymph node cells, obtained before transplant. These receptors were obtained from a human donor who was the organ donor for an intestinal transplant.

The CDR3 bases are TGCGCCAGCAGCTTCGGGGACACTGAAGCTTTCTTT. As protein: CASSFGDTEAFF. The V call is TRBV5-1, the J call TRBJ1-1, with D unresolved. V lost 2 bases and J lost 3, with 5 bases in between. The CDR3 has 12 amino acids. Germline-derived CDR1 and CDR2 are SGHRS and YFSETQ.

The chain recombines TRBV30 with TRBJ2-5, with a possible D match to TRBD2 (6 bases). This CDR3 comprises 14 residues. V was shortened by 2 bases and J by 1 base, with 11 bases between the two germline ends. From germline, CDR1 is GTSNPN and CDR2 SVGIG (reference sequence). In DNA form, the CDR3 reads TGTGCCTGGAGTTTACGGGGGACCCAAGAGACCCAGTACTTC. Translation gives CAWSLRGTQETQYF.

The rearrangement joins TRBV5-4 to TRBJ2-4; D perhaps matches TRBD1 (5 bases). Germline-derived CDR1 and CDR2 are SGHNT and YYREEE (reference sequence). The CDR3 spans 17 residues. V shed 0 bases and J shed 0 bases, with 13 bases lying between them. CDR3 sequence reads: CASSLEAGLLAKNIQYF. The CDR3 DNA is TGTGCCAGCAGCTTGGAGGCAGGGCTTTTAGCCAAAAACATTCAGTACTTC.

This clone has a single count. The rearrangement links TRBV6-1 to TRBJ2-3; 9 bases map to TRBD2. Trimming at V came to 6 bases and at J to 6 bases, leaving 7 bases not matched to a gene. The germline gives CDR1 MNHNS, CDR2 SASEGT. This CDR3 is built from 14 residues. This CDR3 is CASSQGLASDTQYF. CDR3 DNA: TGTGCCAGCAGCCAGGGACTAGCTTCGGATACGCAGTATTTT.

The gene calls are TRBV10-2 and TRBJ2-2, with TRBD2 as a possible D gene (5 bases). V gave up 7 bases and J gave up 4 bases, with 19 bases separating them. From germline, CDR1 is WSHSY and CDR2 SAAADI. CDR3 length: 16 amino acids. The CDR3: CASIGRLAAGTGELFF. CDR3 DNA sequence: TGCGCCAGCATCGGGCGTCTAGCTGCAGGCACCGGGGAGCTGTTTTTT.

The chain combines TRBV25-1 with TRBJ1-1; D might be TRBD1 (5 bases). The germline CDR1 and CDR2 sequences are MGHDK and SYGVNS. V lost 3 bases and J lost 1, with 18 bases in between. There are 17 residues in the CDR3. CDR3 region: CASSEGVTLRGNTEAFF. CDR3 DNA: TGTGCCAGCAGTGAGGGGGTTACGTTGCGGGGGAACACTGAAGCTTTCTTT. Full variable domain (missing parts from reference TRBV25-1 and TRBJ1-1): EADIYQTPRYLVIGTGKKITLECSQTMGHDKMYWYQQDPGMELHLIHYSYGVNSTEKGDLSSESTVSRIRTEHFPLTLESARPSHTSQYLCASSEGVTLRGNTEAFFGQGTRLTVV.

On this clone itself: The sample contains more than one DNA sequence encoding this CDR3. The chain couples TRBV5-6 to TRBJ1-6; D call uncertain. This CDR3 contains 17 residues. From germline, CDR1 is SGHDT and CDR2 YYEEEE. V was clipped by 4 bases and J by 0 bases, with 14 bases between them. The CDR3 sequence: CASSLALESSYNSPLHF. CDR3 nucleotides: TGTGCCAGCAGCCTGGCCCTAGAGAGCTCCTATAATTCACCCCTCCACTTT.

V and J are TRBV6-5 and TRBJ1-1; D is ambiguous. CDR3 length equals 14 residues. Germline assignment: CDR1 MNHEY and CDR2 SVGAGI. Trimming stripped 6 bases from V and 2 bases from J, with 13 bases between. CDR3 sequence reads: CASSPPGQNTEAFF. CDR3 nucleotides: TGTGCCAGCAGCCCCCCTGGGCAAAACACTGAAGCTTTCTTT.

The chain carries TRBV28 and TRBJ2-7; D is perhaps TRBD1 (6 bases). From germline, CDR1 is MDHEN and CDR2 SYDVKM. The CDR3 totals 12 residues. Trimming pared 7 bases from V and 4 bases from J, leaving 11 bases between. The CDR3 sequence: CASNLDSYEQYF. DNA of the CDR3: TGTGCCAGCAACCTGGACAGTTACGAGCAGTACTTC.

This chain connects TRBV6-1 to TRBJ2-2; 8 bases line up with TRBD1. CDR1 and CDR2 from the germline V gene are MNHNS and SASEGT. This CDR3 contains 15 residues. V shed 6 bases, J shed 6 bases, and the junction held 9 bases outside the gene matches. Here the CDR3 DNA reads TGTGCCAGCAGCTTGGGCAGGGGGCGCGCCGGGGAGCTGTTTTTT. This codes for CASSLGRGRAGELFF.

The rearrangement links TRBV4-1 to TRBJ2-2; TRBD1 agrees at 8 bases. Trimming removed 0 bases from V and 0 bases from J; junction bases left unmatched: 9. The CDR3 loop spans 19 amino acids. Germline CDR1 MGHRA, CDR2 YSYEKL. DNA for the CDR3: TGCGCCAGCAGCCAAGATCAGGGGGCCTTGGTCGCGAACACCGGGGAGCTGTTTTTT. This encodes CASSQDQGALVANTGELFF.

The genes are TRBV5-1 and TRBJ2-1; 9 bases are shared with TRBD1. V shed 4 bases and J 8 bases; nucleotides not matched to a gene: 4. The CDR3 covers 13 residues. Looked up from germline, CDR1 is SGHRS and CDR2 is YFSETQ. CDR3 residues: CASSRTGGHEQFF. CDR3 sequence (DNA): TGCGCCAGCAGCCGAACAGGGGGCCATGAGCAGTTCTTC. Complete variable domain (other parts from reference TRBV5-1 and TRBJ2-1): KAGVTQTPRYLIKTRGQQVTLSCSPISGHRSVSWYQQTPGQGLQFLFEYFSETQRNKGNFPGRFSGRQFSNSRSEMNVSTLELGDSALYLCASSRTGGHEQFFGPGTRLTVL.

Here the CDR3 DNA reads TGTGCCAGCAGCACCCCGGGAGGTGTGCCTAACTATGGCTACACCTTC. This encodes CASSTPGGVPNYGYTF. This rearrangement joins TRBV28 to TRBJ1-2, with no clear D. Trimming took 6 bases from V and 0 from J, leaving 17 bases between them. Per the germline V gene, CDR1 is MDHEN and CDR2 is SYDVKM. There are 16 residues in the CDR3.

This rearrangement joins TRBV9 to TRBJ2-1, with a tentative D call TRBD2 (6 bases). The CDR3 is made up of 15 amino acids. Deletions cut 2 bases from V and 0 bases from J, with 9 bases between. Per germline, CDR1 SGDLS and CDR2 YYNGEE. As DNA, the CDR3 is TGTGCCAGCAGCGTCGGGGGTGACTCCTACAATGAGCAGTTCTTC. This translates into CASSVGGDSYNEQFF.

The chain is built from TRBV6-5 and TRBJ2-7, with a weak D call TRBD1 (6 bases). The CDR3 totals 14 residues. Between the trimmed V and J ends, which lost 5 bases and 3 bases, there was a span of 14 bases. Germline CDR1 reads MNHEY; CDR2 reads SVGAGI. The CDR3, as DNA: TGTGCCAGCAGTAGATCCGGGACAATCTACGAGCAGTACTTC. Its translation: CASSRSGTIYEQYF.

With respect to this clone: At one end, the junction sequence differs from germline, possibly due to a read error. J is TRBJ2-1 and V is TRBV30; 11 positions agree with TRBD2. The CDR3 is made up of 13 amino acids. Germline assignment: CDR1 GTSNPN and CDR2 SVGIG (reference sequence). The CDR3 spells CTSTGTSGGEQFF. The CDR3 nucleotides read TGCACTTCCACCGGGACTAGCGGTGGTGAGCAGTTCTTC. Drawing the rest from reference TRBV30 and TRBJ2-1, the complete variable domain is SQTIHQWPATLVQPVGSPLSLECTVEGTSNPNLYWYRQAAGRGLQLLFYSVGIGQISSEVPQNLSASRPQDRQFILSSKKLLLSDSGFYLCTSTGTSGGEQFFGPGTRLTVL.

V and J are TRBV20-1 and TRBJ1-2; weak D call: TRBD1 (5 bases). The germline gives CDR1 DFQATT, CDR2 SNEGSKA (reference sequence). The germline V and J ends were trimmed by 6 bases and 8 bases, with 13 bases remaining between them. This CDR3 contains 11 residues. The CDR3 loop is CSAALQAGYTF. The CDR3 DNA is TGCAGTGCCGCTCTACAGGCGGGCTACACCTTC.

This sequence joins TRBV27 and TRBJ2-1; TRBD2 agrees at 15 bases. The germline CDR1 and CDR2 sequences are MNHEY and SMNVEV (reference sequence). The CDR3 extends over 20 amino acids. The junction had 18 bases not matched to a gene; V was cut back by 5 bases and J by 7 bases. CDR3 sequence reads: CASSQGGLAGGPVFGNEQFF. CDR3 nucleotide sequence: TGTGCCAGCAGTCAAGGCGGACTAGCGGGGGGGCCGGTGTTTGGTAATGAGCAGTTCTTC.

The chain employs TRBV15 and TRBJ2-4; TRBD2 matches at 11 bases. From germline, CDR1 is LNHNV and CDR2 YYDKDF (reference sequence). The CDR3 totals 18 residues. Unmatched junction bases numbered 17, after V lost 3 bases and J lost 10 bases. Written as DNA, the CDR3 is TGTGCCACCAGCAGGCAAGGAAAGATAGCGGGGGGGCCGGAAATTCAGTACTTC. Translated, it gives CATSRQGKIAGGPEIQYF.

The V and J genes are TRBV4-3 and TRBJ1-1; no reliable D call. The germline gives CDR1 LGHNA, CDR2 YSLEER. The CDR3 runs 16 residues. The V and J ends lost 2 bases and 1 base respectively, with 14 bases between them. In DNA, the CDR3 is TGCGCCAGCAGCCAACAACCCTGGGCCTCGAACACTGAAGCTTTCTTT. Its translation is CASSQQPWASNTEAFF.

V is TRBV30 and J is TRBJ1-5; D is unclear. The CDR3 length is 16 residues. Germline V lookup: CDR1 GTSNPN, CDR2 SVGIG (reference sequence). V lost 2 bases and J lost 0, with 14 bases in between. The CDR3 loop is CAWSLAGLFSNQPQHF. In DNA, the CDR3 is TGTGCCTGGAGTCTCGCCGGTCTTTTTAGCAATCAGCCCCAGCATTTT.

The chain joins TRBV20-1 to TRBJ1-2; D is unresolved. The CDR3 consists of 11 residues. V dropped 6 bases and J dropped 5 bases, with 10 bases sitting between them. Germline V gene lookup returns CDR1 DFQATT and CDR2 SNEGSKA (reference sequence). The CDR3 DNA follows: TGCAGTGCCCAGAATTTGTATGGCTACACCTTC. Translated, it gives CSAQNLYGYTF.

The J gene is TRBJ1-1, the V gene TRBV27, with D possibly being TRBD1 (5 bases). Germline V gives CDR1 MNHEY, CDR2 SMNVEV (reference sequence). The CDR3 loop spans 15 amino acids. With 5 bases removed from V and 2 bases from J, the gap between germline ends came to 15 bases. CDR3 amino acids: CASSPRWGGNTEAFF. The CDR3 DNA reads TGTGCCAGCAGTCCCCGATGGGGGGGAAACACTGAAGCTTTCTTT.

The chain has TRBV5-4 and TRBJ1-2; 9 bases match TRBD1. This CDR3 has 17 amino acids. From germline, CDR1 is SGHNT and CDR2 YYREEE (reference sequence). V dropped 6 bases and J dropped 4; count of bases not matched to a gene: 16. The CDR3, as DNA: TGTGCCAGCATCCGTGGAGGTCAACAGGGGGCCAGCTATGGCTACACCTTC. Its translation: CASIRGGQQGASYGYTF.

The chain combines TRBV5-4 with TRBJ2-3; a weak D match, TRBD1 (5 bases). The CDR3 has 15 residues. The V end lost 1 base, the J end lost 2 bases, and 11 bases lay between the germline ends. In germline, CDR1 is SGHNT, CDR2 YYREEE (reference sequence). The CDR3, as DNA: TGTGCCAGCAGCTTGAGTGGGGCACACACAGATACGCAGTATTTT. Translated, it gives CASSLSGAHTDTQYF.

CDR3 region: CASSPGQATNQPQHF. As DNA, the CDR3 is TGTGCCAGCTCACCGGGACAGGCGACCAATCAGCCCCAGCATTTT. The chain has TRBV18 and TRBJ1-5, with 8 bases fitting TRBD1. Trimming cost V 3 bases and J 3 bases; bases outside gene matches: 4. The CDR3 spans 15 residues. Germline loops: CDR1 KGHSH, CDR2 LQKENI.

The chain uses TRBV28 and TRBJ2-7; 8 bases match TRBD1. The germline V gene encodes CDR1 MDHEN and CDR2 SYDVKM. The CDR3 runs 15 residues. The J segment lost 3 bases and the V segment lost 7 bases, leaving 11 bases of the junction unmatched. CDR3 residues: CASITQGAEHYEQYF. The CDR3, as DNA: TGTGCCAGCATCACCCAGGGGGCAGAACACTACGAGCAGTACTTC.

This chain joins TRBV6-5 and TRBJ1-2; D might be TRBD1 (6 bases). The CDR3 runs to 14 residues. Germline V lookup: CDR1 MNHEY, CDR2 SVGAGI. V lost 7 bases to trimming and J lost 5 bases, with 17 bases between them. CDR3 bases: TGTGCCAGCACCCCCCTCGTAGGGACATATGGCTACACCTTC. Protein: CASTPLVGTYGYTF.

A remark on this clone: One junction end disagrees with the germline gene, perhaps due to a read error. Other DNA sequences in the sample encode the same CDR3. The chain couples TRBV19 to TRBJ1-5; perhaps TRBD1 as D (5 bases). Germline CDR1 LNHDA, CDR2 SQIVND (reference sequence). The CDR3 covers 14 residues. The CDR3 protein is CASSMAGSNQPQHF. Written as DNA, the CDR3 is TGCGCCAGTAGTATGGCAGGGAGCAATCAGCCCCAGCATTTT.